Detailed here is one TCR beta chain. Its cognate antigen has yet to be identified. No base qualities exist here, and no much larger clone lies one base off it. This sample was included in a study of CD4+ T cells in melanoma (dated by TCRdb to the early 2020s). As for the study more broadly: The study examined neoantigen-specific CD4+ T cells in human melanoma.

V is trimmed back by 5 bases and J by 8 bases, and the junction contains 12 bases that no gene match accounts for. CDR1 and CDR2, looked up from the germline V gene, are SGHTA and FQGTGA. From the cysteine through the phenylalanine, the CDR3 covers 15 amino acids. The kept DNA is CDR3 alone, 45 bases in frame from the first base. Patients with melanoma were used as donors. General findings and caveats noted by the study authors: According to the report, neoantigen-specific CD4+ T cells in melanoma displayed diverse differentiation states. The report described a correlation between neoantigen-specific CD4+ T cells and the function of CD8+ T cells, macrophages and B cells.

The receptor library was made with the immunoSEQ multiplex PCR assay. TCRdb obtained this table from immuneACCESS and retained in-frame rearrangements with V and J assigned. These tables miss some clones; where compared with another copy, unresolved V genes account for less than half of the shortfall, and the remainder is unexplained. For this sample the table gives 5,500 to 6,500 clones, of which approximately 72% were detected only once. The ten largest account for roughly 24% of the sample. This chain joins TRBV7-3 to TRBJ2-3; 8 central bases correspond to TRBD1. The specimen sequenced was cells from a culture (not recorded whether cultured in vitro). The sequence was obtained from a human donor with melanoma. The CDR3 region has the sequence CASSPWTGRGGTQYF. The DNA is as follows: TGTGCCAGCAGCCCCTGGACAGGGAGAGGGGGTACGCAGTATTTT.